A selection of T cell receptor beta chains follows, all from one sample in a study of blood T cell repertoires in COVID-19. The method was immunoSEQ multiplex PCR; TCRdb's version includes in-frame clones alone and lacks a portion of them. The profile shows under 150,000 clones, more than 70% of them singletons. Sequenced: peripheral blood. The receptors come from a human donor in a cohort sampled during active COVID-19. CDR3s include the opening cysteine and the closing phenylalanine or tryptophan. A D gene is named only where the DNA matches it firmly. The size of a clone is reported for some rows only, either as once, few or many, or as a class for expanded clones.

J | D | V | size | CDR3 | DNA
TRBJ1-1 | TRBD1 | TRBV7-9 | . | CASRRQGLGTEAFF | TGTGCCAGCAGGCGACAGGGGTTGGGAACTGAAGCTTTCTTT
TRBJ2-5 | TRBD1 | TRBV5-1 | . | CASSLNAGGVETQYF | TGCGCCAGCAGCTTGAACGCAGGGGGCGTGGAGACCCAGTACTTC
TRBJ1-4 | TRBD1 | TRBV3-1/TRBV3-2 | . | CASSKTGGGEKLFF | TGTGCCAGCAGCAAGACAGGGGGAGGAGAAAAACTGTTTTTT
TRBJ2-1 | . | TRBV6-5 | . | CATLTSYNEQFF | TGTGCCACCCTTACTAGCTACAATGAGCAGTTCTTC
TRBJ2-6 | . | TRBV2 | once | CASSVGQSGANVLTF | TGTGCCAGCAGTGTTGGACAGTCTGGGGCCAACGTCCTGACTTTC
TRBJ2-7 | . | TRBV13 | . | CASSLRVSYEQYF | TGTGCCAGCAGCCTACGAGTTTCCTACGAGCAGTACTTC
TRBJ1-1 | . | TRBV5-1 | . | CASSSGTPGAFF | TGCGCCAGCAGCTCCGGGACACCCGGGGCTTTCTTT
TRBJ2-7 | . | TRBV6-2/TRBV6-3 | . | CASSYGRGQSYEQYF | TGTGCCAGCAGTTACGGGCGGGGGCAGAGCTACGAGCAGTACTTC
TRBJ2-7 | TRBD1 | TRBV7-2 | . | CASSLSGTGGSYEQYF | TGTGCCAGCAGCCTCTCCGGGACAGGGGGCTCCTACGAGCAGTACTTC
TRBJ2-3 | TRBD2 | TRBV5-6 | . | CASSLASGVETPSTDTQYF | TGTGCCAGCAGCTTGGCTAGCGGGGTGGAGACCCCTAGCACAGATACGCAGTATTTT
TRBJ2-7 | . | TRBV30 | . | CAWSWYTAYEQYF | TGTGCCTGGAGTTGGTACACCGCCTACGAGCAGTACTTC
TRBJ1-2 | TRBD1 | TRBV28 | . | CASRQGEDYGYTF | TGTGCCAGTAGACAGGGCGAGGACTATGGCTACACCTTC
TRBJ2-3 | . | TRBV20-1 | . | CSASHRGATDTQYF | TGCAGTGCTAGTCATCGGGGGGCCACAGATACGCAGTATTTT
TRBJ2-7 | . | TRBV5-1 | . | CASSLEPLTYEQYF | TGCGCCAGCAGCTTGGAGCCCCTAACTTACGAGCAGTACTTC
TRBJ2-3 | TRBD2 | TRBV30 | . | CAWSVRSGGTDTQYF | TGTGCCTGGAGTGTACGAAGCGGGGGCACAGATACGCAGTATTTT
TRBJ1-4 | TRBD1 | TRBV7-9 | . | CASSSAGQLNEKLFF | TGTGCCAGCAGCTCAGCGGGACAGTTAAATGAAAAACTGTTTTTT
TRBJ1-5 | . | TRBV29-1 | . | CSVEDRDSSYQPQHF | TGCAGCGTTGAAGATCGAGACAGTTCATATCAGCCCCAGCATTTT
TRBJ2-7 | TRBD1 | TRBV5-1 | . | CASSPWGTEYHEQYF | TGCGCCAGCAGCCCGTGGGGGACAGAGTACCACGAGCAGTACTTC
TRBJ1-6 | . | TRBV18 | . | CASSDAGNSPLHF | TGTGCCAGCTCAGACGCAGGGAATTCACCCCTCCACTTT
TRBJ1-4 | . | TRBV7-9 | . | CASKTETENEKLFF | TGTGCCAGCAAGACTGAGACGGAGAATGAAAAACTGTTTTTT
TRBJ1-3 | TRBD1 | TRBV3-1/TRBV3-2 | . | CASSHRPQGPGNTIYF | TGTGCCAGCAGCCACCGACCACAGGGGCCTGGAAACACCATATATTTT
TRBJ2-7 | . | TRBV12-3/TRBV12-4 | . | CASRLRGEQYF | TGTGCCAGCCGTCTCAGAGGCGAGCAGTACTTC
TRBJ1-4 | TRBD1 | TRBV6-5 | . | CASTPGTGSEKLFF | TGTGCCAGCACCCCCGGGACAGGGAGCGAAAAACTGTTTTTT
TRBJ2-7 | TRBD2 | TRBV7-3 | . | CASSLRGGREQYF | TGTGCCAGCAGCCTCCGGGGGGGGCGGGAGCAGTACTTC